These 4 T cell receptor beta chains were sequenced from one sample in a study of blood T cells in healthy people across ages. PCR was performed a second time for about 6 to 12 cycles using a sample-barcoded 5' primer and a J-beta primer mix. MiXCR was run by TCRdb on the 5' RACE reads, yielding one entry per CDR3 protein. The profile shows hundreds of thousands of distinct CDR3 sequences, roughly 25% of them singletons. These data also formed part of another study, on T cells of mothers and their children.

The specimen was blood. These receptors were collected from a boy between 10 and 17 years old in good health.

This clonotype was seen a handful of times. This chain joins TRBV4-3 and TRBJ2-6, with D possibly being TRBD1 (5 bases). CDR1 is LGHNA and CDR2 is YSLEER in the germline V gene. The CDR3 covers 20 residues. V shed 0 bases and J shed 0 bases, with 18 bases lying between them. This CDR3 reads CASSQDLSGIPYSGANVLTF. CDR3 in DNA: TGCGCCAGCAGCCAAGACCTTTCAGGGATACCTTACTCTGGGGCCAACGTCCTGACTTTC.

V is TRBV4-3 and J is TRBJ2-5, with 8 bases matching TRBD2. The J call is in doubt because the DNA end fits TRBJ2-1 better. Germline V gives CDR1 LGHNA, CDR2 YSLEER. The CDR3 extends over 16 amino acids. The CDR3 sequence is CASSPYISGGALKQFF. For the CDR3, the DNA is TGCGCCAGCAGCCCCTACATCTCGGGAGGGGCCTTAAAACAGTTCTTC.

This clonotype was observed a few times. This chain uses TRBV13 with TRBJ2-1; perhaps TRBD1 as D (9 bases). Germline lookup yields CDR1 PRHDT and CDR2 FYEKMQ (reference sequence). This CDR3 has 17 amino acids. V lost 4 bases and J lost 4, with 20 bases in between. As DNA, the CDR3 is TGTGCCAGCAGCTCCCGGGGGGGACAGGGACCTTACAATGAGCAGTTCTTC. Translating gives CASSSRGGQGPYNEQFF.

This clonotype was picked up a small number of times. CDR3 amino acids: CASSFWREGQETQYF. The CDR3 coding sequence is TGTGCCAGCAGTTTCTGGCGGGAGGGCCAAGAGACCCAGTACTTC. This chain links TRBV28 with TRBJ2-5, with 9 bases that match TRBD2. With V trimmed by 3 bases and J by 1 base, 3 bases remained unmatched. CDR3 length: 15 residues. Germline-derived CDR1 and CDR2 are MDHEN and SYDVKM.